This T cell receptor beta chain is from a study of T cells after yellow fever vaccination. Study conclusions and caveats: Peak timing came faster in the weaker secondary response, day 5 versus 15. Although most clonotypes did not, a small share appeared in both CD4 and CD8 compartments.

The junction had 4 bases not matched to a gene; V was cut back by 0 bases and J by 12 bases. The germline V gene has CDR1 MNHEY and CDR2 SVGAGI. CDR3 length: 13 residues. The table lists this clonotype with many counts. Its antigen is undetermined. For TCR, cDNA came from 5'RACE template switching, which added a universal primer site and UMIs. TCRdb passed the 5' RACE reads through MiXCR, listing each CDR3 protein once. Of around 72,000 distinct CDR3 sequences in the sample, around 7% were seen once. The sequenced sample was CD8+ T cells sorted from PBMCs, obtained approximately 11 days after the first yellow fever vaccination. The chain recombines TRBV6-5 with TRBJ1-4; 7 nucleotides line up with TRBD1. This TCR derives from a young man who received the YFV17D yellow fever vaccine. The CDR3 coding sequence is TGTGCCAGCAGTTACTCAAAAGGGGGCGAACTGTTTTTT. The encoded protein is CASSYSKGGELFF.